This T cell receptor beta chain is drawn from a study of cytomegalovirus exposure and HLA in healthy donors. Study conclusions and caveats: CMV serostatus was the sole immune exposure information available. Versus the roughly 670-donor mean, an Asian-associated ancestry cluster reportedly showed fewer N-insertions in a later analysis.

From germline, CDR1 is SGHTA and CDR2 FQGNSA. V was pared by 6 bases and J by 3 bases, with 12 bases of the junction left unmatched. The CDR3 consists of 16 residues. This PCR relied on a set of 60 Vbeta primers and 13 Jbeta primers. Profiled with immunoSEQ multiplex PCR; TCRdb holds only in-frame clones, not every one. The sample includes some 200,000 clones, about four fifths seen only once; the top ten take 1.5%. A remark on this clone: Its antigen is currently unknown.

The sequencing input was PBMCs. This sequence originates from a girl aged 5-17 years in good health and CMV-seropositive. The genes are TRBV7-2 and TRBJ2-3; 7 bases are shared with TRBD1. In nucleotides, the CDR3 is TGTGCCAGCAGTAAAATTGACAGGGAGTGGACAGATACGCAGTATTTT. Residues: CASSKIDREWTDTQYF.